The rows below give T cell receptor beta chains drawn from one sample of a study of beta chain features in type 1 diabetes. Sequencing was performed with immunoSEQ multiplex PCR; in TCRdb, only in-frame clones are kept and a portion is missing. The table has a few hundred thousand clones, around 10% seen once. What was sequenced was naive CD4+ T cells from blood. Source of these receptors: a woman between 18 and 29 years old in good health. CDR3s include the opening cysteine and the closing phenylalanine or tryptophan. Fields, in order: V gene, J gene, CDR3 protein.

v_call: TRBV5-6; j_call: TRBJ1-6; cdr3_aa: CASSLRGGGTPLHF
v_call: TRBV5-1; j_call: TRBJ2-7; cdr3_aa: CASSLAGGLAREQYF
v_call: TRBV7-8; j_call: TRBJ1-6; cdr3_aa: CASSLRGSYNSPLHF
v_call: TRBV5-1; j_call: TRBJ2-3; cdr3_aa: CASSLISTDTQYF
v_call: TRBV30; j_call: TRBJ2-1; cdr3_aa: CAWTPSSYNEQFF
v_call: TRBV10-3; j_call: TRBJ2-2; cdr3_aa: CAISSGGNTGELFF
v_call: TRBV5-1; j_call: TRBJ2-3; cdr3_aa: CASSPVAGGPPPTDTQYF
v_call: TRBV19; j_call: TRBJ1-5; cdr3_aa: CASSGWTGVGNQPQHF
v_call: TRBV7-2; j_call: TRBJ1-6; cdr3_aa: CASSPGGRGVSPLHF
v_call: TRBV4-2; j_call: TRBJ2-5; cdr3_aa: CASSQEGQGETQYF
v_call: TRBV15; j_call: TRBJ2-1; cdr3_aa: CATSRKRDNHNEQFF
v_call: TRBV7-9; j_call: TRBJ1-5; cdr3_aa: CASSLGGESQHF
v_call: TRBV18; j_call: TRBJ2-5; cdr3_aa: CASSPPSSGGETQYF
v_call: TRBV7-9; j_call: TRBJ2-5; cdr3_aa: CASSRQAETQYF
v_call: TRBV7-2; j_call: TRBJ1-5; cdr3_aa: CASSAKHRGSSQPQHF
v_call: TRBV18; j_call: TRBJ2-7; cdr3_aa: CASSLGQGGYEQYF
v_call: TRBV18; j_call: TRBJ1-2; cdr3_aa: CASSPETTGLYTF
v_call: TRBV11-2; j_call: TRBJ2-3; cdr3_aa: CASSSDRGNTDTQYF
v_call: TRBV7-7; j_call: TRBJ2-7; cdr3_aa: CASSLGSGGSYEQYF
v_call: TRBV30; j_call: TRBJ1-2; cdr3_aa: CAPPPITGGGGYTF
v_call: TRBV19; j_call: TRBJ2-1; cdr3_aa: CASSIIRLAGGNEQFF
v_call: TRBV30; j_call: TRBJ2-3; cdr3_aa: CAWSVSDTQYF
v_call: TRBV5-1; j_call: TRBJ2-1; cdr3_aa: CASSLEAGGGSWQFF
v_call: TRBV6-1; j_call: TRBJ1-1; cdr3_aa: CASSVKRGRTEAFF
v_call: TRBV29-1; j_call: TRBJ1-2; cdr3_aa: CSVGSRHTNYGYTF
v_call: TRBV5-1; j_call: TRBJ2-5; cdr3_aa: CASSRQTVTDSRETQYF
v_call: TRBV5-1; j_call: TRBJ2-1; cdr3_aa: CASSLSRAGELNNEQFF
v_call: TRBV7-9; j_call: TRBJ2-1; cdr3_aa: CASSLIGERGAYNEQFF
v_call: TRBV21-1; j_call: TRBJ2-7; cdr3_aa: CASSKVREGRRHYEQYF